Each of the 22 T cell receptor beta chains below was sequenced from the same sample in a study of T-cell reconstitution after alpha-beta-depleted transplantation in children. The authors prepared the TCRbeta library with unique molecular identifiers. TCRdb recomputed calls from the PCR reads with MiXCR, one row per CDR3 protein. The table lists more than 500,000 distinct CDR3 sequences, about an eighth of them singletons, with roughly 15% in the top ten. Sequencing used PBMCs, mostly from graft donor cells, obtained 180 days after TCRalphabeta/CD19-depleted stem cell transplant. The receptors shown here come from a female patient between 2 and 15 years old who had a stem cell transplant for aplastic anemia, so the T cells may come from the graft donor.

In its sample, this clonotype was seen a few times. J is TRBJ2-3 and V is TRBV5-1; 14 nucleotides align to TRBD2. Trimming removed 3 bases from V and 0 bases from J; junction bases left unmatched: 3. Germline V gives CDR1 SGHRS, CDR2 YFSETQ. This CDR3 region has 17 residues. In nucleotides, the CDR3 is TGCGCCAGCAGCTACGGGACTAGCGGGAGAAGCACAGATACGCAGTATTTT. It codes for CASSYGTSGRSTDTQYF.

This clonotype has only a few counts. This chain uses TRBV19 with TRBJ2-1; no reliable D call. CDR3 length: 14 residues. V lost 0 bases to trimming and J lost 7 bases, with 10 bases between them. Germline assignment: CDR1 LNHDA and CDR2 SQIVND (reference sequence). Here the CDR3 reads CASSIDKVANEQFF. The DNA of the CDR3 is TGTGCCAGTAGTATAGATAAGGTAGCAAATGAGCAGTTCTTC.

This clonotype was seen more than once but under ten times. The chain carries TRBV15 and TRBJ2-7, with TRBD1 identical over 9 bases. V lost 3 bases, J lost 6 bases, and 3 bases stayed unmatched. Germline V gives CDR1 LNHNV, CDR2 YYDKDF (reference sequence). The CDR3 is 13 amino acids. CDR3 residues: CATSRDRGGEQYV. The CDR3 coding sequence is TGTGCCACCAGCAGGGACAGGGGAGGCGAGCAGTACGTC.

This clonotype was counted a few times. CDR3 DNA sequence: TGTGCCAGCAGTTTAGAGGCCAGGCGGGGGGCCCAGTACTTC. It codes for CASSLEARRGAQYF. The J gene is TRBJ2-5, the V gene TRBV12-3 or TRBV12-4; TRBD2 matches at 8 bases. V shed 1 base and J 9 bases; nucleotides not matched to a gene: 7. The CDR3 length is 14 residues.

This clonotype appeared a few times. The V and J genes are TRBV5-1 and TRBJ1-2, with 11 bases matching TRBD1. The ends lost 3 bases at V and 8 bases at J; junction bases unmatched: 12. The CDR3 consists of 16 residues. Germline V gives CDR1 SGHRS, CDR2 YFSETQ. The CDR3 DNA reads TGCGCCAGCAGCTCAGGACAGGGGGCACAAGGAGGAGGCTACACCTTC. Its translation is CASSSGQGAQGGGYTF.

The chain employs TRBV11-2 and TRBJ2-6, with TRBD2 as a possible D gene (5 bases). Germline CDR1 reads SGHAT; CDR2 reads FQNNGV. This CDR3 spans 15 amino acids. The V end was cut by 7 bases, the J end by 6 bases, with 16 bases between. The CDR3 loop reads CASKGGGGEANVLTF. CDR3 bases: TGTGCCAGCAAAGGAGGAGGAGGCGAGGCCAACGTCCTGACTTTC. The full variable domain, rest sourced from reference TRBV11-2 and TRBJ2-6, is EAGVAQSPRYKIIEKRQSVAFWCNPISGHATLYWYQQILGQGPKLLIQFQNNGVVDDSQLPKDRFSAERLKGVDSTLKIQPAKLEDSAVYLCASKGGGGEANVLTFGAGSRLTVL.

The gene calls are TRBV19 and TRBJ1-1; D remains unclear. The CDR3 extends over 13 amino acids. Trimming removed 7 bases from V and 1 base from J, with 10 bases in between. Germline values: CDR1 LNHDA, CDR2 SQIVND (reference sequence). As DNA, the CDR3 is TGTGCCAGTACGGGCAGTGGGAACACTGAAGCTTTCTTT. Translating gives CASTGSGNTEAFF.

This clonotype was observed a handful of times. The chain links TRBV5-5 to TRBJ2-4, with D possibly TRBD2 on 5 matching bases. The CDR3 covers 16 residues. V dropped 0 bases and J dropped 3 bases, with 13 bases sitting between them. The germline CDR1 and CDR2 sequences are SGHKS and YYEKEE (reference sequence). CDR3 in DNA: TGTGCCAGCAGCTTGGTTCCGGGGTTGGTCAAAAACATTCAGTACTTC. Translation gives CASSLVPGLVKNIQYF. Filled out from reference TRBV5-5 and TRBJ2-4, the complete variable domain reads DAGVTQSPTHLIKTRGQQVTLRCSPISGHKSVSWYQQVLGQGPQFIFQYYEKEERGRGNFPDRFSARQFPNYSSELNVNALLLGDSALYLCASSLVPGLVKNIQYFGAGTRLSVL.

This clonotype was observed a handful of times. The rearrangement links TRBV12-5 to TRBJ1-1; 7 bases align to TRBD1. Germline V gene lookup returns CDR1 LGHNT and CDR2 FRNRAP. V lost 4 bases to trimming and J lost 10 bases; unmatched junction nucleotides: 3. This CDR3 comprises 11 residues. The CDR3 reads CASGSGTAAFF. CDR3 sequence (DNA): TGTGCTAGTGGTTCGGGGACAGCAGCTTTCTTT.

The V gene is TRBV20-1, the J gene TRBJ1-5; tentative D call: TRBD1 (6 bases). The CDR3 runs to 13 residues. Per germline, CDR1 DFQATT and CDR2 SNEGSKA (reference sequence). Trimming stripped 5 bases from V and 4 bases from J, with 12 bases between. CDR3 sequence reads: CSAGRDNNQPQHF. DNA of the CDR3: TGCAGTGCTGGCCGGGACAATAATCAGCCCCAGCATTTT.

Many counts were recorded for this clonotype. The chain uses TRBV4-2 and TRBJ1-1; the D is unclear. This CDR3 has 15 amino acids. Germline V gene data show CDR1 as LGHNA and CDR2 as YNFKEQ. Trimming left V 4 bases short and J 1 base short, with 13 bases between. The CDR3 loop reads CASSPAWGENTEAFF. In DNA, the CDR3 is TGTGCCAGCAGCCCCGCCTGGGGAGAGAACACTGAAGCTTTCTTT.

V is TRBV20-1 and J is TRBJ2-5, with D tentatively TRBD1 (6 bases). The CDR3 sequence is 15 residues long. Germline values: CDR1 DFQATT, CDR2 SNEGSKA (reference sequence). V was clipped by 2 bases and J by 5 bases, with 18 bases between them. As DNA, the CDR3 is TGCAGTGCTAGAAGCCGGGACAACTCTAGGGAGACCCAGTACTTC. As protein: CSARSRDNSRETQYF.

The chain employs TRBV5-4 and TRBJ2-1; 10 nucleotides align to TRBD2. The CDR3 is made up of 16 amino acids. Per the germline V gene, CDR1 is SGHNT and CDR2 is YYREEE (reference sequence). The V gene end was trimmed by 0 bases and the J gene end by 2 bases; junction bases not matched to a gene: 2. The CDR3 protein is CASSLEAGGTYNEQFF. The CDR3 DNA reads as TGTGCCAGCAGCTTGGAAGCGGGAGGGACCTACAATGAGCAGTTCTTC. Full variable domain (outside the CDR3, taken from reference TRBV5-4 and TRBJ2-1): ETGVTQSPTHLIKTRGQQVTLRCSSQSGHNTVSWYQQALGQGPQFIFQYYREEENGRGNFPPRFSGLQFPNYSSELNVNALELDDSALYLCASSLEAGGTYNEQFFGPGTRLTVL.

This chain links TRBV20-1 with TRBJ1-1, with D tentatively TRBD1 (5 bases). Trimming pared 0 bases from V and 2 bases from J, leaving 22 bases between. The CDR3 spans 18 residues. Germline CDR1 and CDR2: DFQATT and SNEGSKA (reference sequence). This chain's CDR3 is CSARDHRGVGRVNTEAFF. The DNA of the CDR3 is TGCAGTGCTAGAGATCACCGGGGCGTTGGGAGAGTTAACACTGAAGCTTTCTTT.

V gene TRBV7-2 combines with J gene TRBJ2-1, with D hard to call. V was trimmed by 1 base and J by 5 bases, leaving 9 bases between them. Germline V gives CDR1 SGHTA, CDR2 FQGNSA. This CDR3 spans 14 amino acids. This CDR3 is CASSLVGSNNEQFF. Here the CDR3 DNA reads TGTGCCAGCAGCTTAGTCGGGTCCAACAATGAGCAGTTCTTC.

The CDR3 sequence is CASSEAQGTEAFF. The CDR3 region has the DNA TGTGCCAGCAGTGAAGCCCAGGGCACTGAAGCTTTCTTT. The chain has TRBV6-1 and TRBJ1-1; perhaps TRBD1 as D (5 bases). Trimming removed 0 bases at V and 4 bases at J, with 6 bases between. The CDR3 has 13 residues. Germline V gene lookup returns CDR1 MNHNS and CDR2 SASEGT.

This clonotype was counted at least ten times. This sequence joins TRBV27 and TRBJ1-2; D is uncertain. The CDR3 covers 12 residues. Germline CDR1 is MNHEY and CDR2 is SMNVEV (reference sequence). V shed 5 bases and J shed 4 bases, with 8 bases lying between them. CDR3 loop: CASSPSGYGYTF. CDR3 DNA: TGTGCCAGCAGTCCCTCGGGCTATGGCTACACCTTC.

The chain couples TRBV6-1 to TRBJ1-1; D may be TRBD1 (5 bases). Trimming took 6 bases from V and 0 from J, leaving 14 bases between them. The CDR3 runs to 15 residues. Germline lookup yields CDR1 MNHNS and CDR2 SASEGT. CDR3 loop: CASRRDPLMNTEAFF. DNA of the CDR3: TGTGCCAGCAGGCGGGACCCTCTGATGAACACTGAAGCTTTCTTT.

In regard to this clonotype: Given the absence of the conserved phenylalanine or tryptophan at the CDR3 end, a read error is likely. V is TRBV20-1 and J is TRBJ2-1; tentatively, D is TRBD1 (5 bases). Germline V lookup: CDR1 DFQATT, CDR2 SNEGSKA (reference sequence). This CDR3 is built from 16 residues. Between the trimmed V and J ends, which lost 1 base and 0 bases, there was a span of 13 bases. CDR3 residues: CSARGPQGSSYNEQFL. CDR3 DNA sequence: TGCAGTGCTAGAGGTCCCCAGGGTAGCTCCTACAATGAGCAGTTCTTG.

This clonotype was seen only a few times. This sequence joins TRBV29-1 and TRBJ2-7; the match to TRBD2 covers 13 bases. Germline V gives CDR1 SQVTM, CDR2 ANQGSEA. The CDR3 length is 17 residues. Trimming at V came to 4 bases and at J to 2 bases, leaving 11 bases not matched to a gene. The CDR3 protein is CSVGGLAGPNLAYEQYV. In DNA form, the CDR3 reads TGCAGCGTTGGGGGACTAGCGGGACCTAATCTGGCCTACGAGCAGTACGTC.

This clonotype was counted only a few times. The rearrangement links TRBV5-6 to TRBJ2-7; D is unclear. The germline CDR1 and CDR2 sequences are SGHDT and YYEEEE. V was trimmed by 0 bases and J by 7 bases, leaving 11 bases between them. The CDR3 runs to 13 residues. The CDR3 DNA reads TGTGCCAGCAGCTTGGGTCCGACTCGGGAGCAGTACGTC. This encodes CASSLGPTREQYV.

This clonotype showed up just a few times. V usage is TRBV20-1 and J usage is TRBJ1-2; D ambiguous. From germline, CDR1 is DFQATT and CDR2 SNEGSKA (reference sequence). The CDR3 runs to 16 residues. V was shortened by 0 bases and J by 5 bases, with 19 bases between the two germline ends. Written as DNA, the CDR3 is TGCAGTGCTAGAGATGTCGGGTGGTCGCCAGCTTATGGCTACACCTTC. Translating it yields CSARDVGWSPAYGYTF.